These 9 T cell receptor beta chains share one sample of origin, sequenced in a study of shared clonotypes between healthy human individuals. The table came from immunoSEQ multiplex PCR; TCRdb's copy has only in-frame clones and leaves some out. Here the sample spans around 1 million clones, about 80% being singletons. The sequenced sample was memory CD4+ T cells sorted from blood. Subset given: CD45RA-negative fraction. The receptors come from a man between 18 and 29 years old in good health.

Comment on this clone: The sample contains more than one DNA sequence encoding this CDR3. J is TRBJ2-5 and V is TRBV5-1, with 10 positions matching TRBD1. J lost 5 bases, V lost 3 bases, and 7 bases had no gene match. CDR3 size: 15 residues. From germline, CDR1 is SGHRS and CDR2 YFSETQ. CDR3 loop: CASSSGQGSGETQYF. The CDR3 DNA follows: TGCGCCAGCAGCTCGGGACAGGGGAGTGGGGAGACCCAGTACTTC.

CDR3: CASSFQDRVRTGELFF. The CDR3 bases are TGTGCCAGCAGTTTTCAGGACAGGGTTAGGACCGGGGAGCTGTTTTTT. V is TRBV28 and J is TRBJ2-2; 8 bases map to TRBD1. This CDR3 has 16 amino acids. Germline lookup yields CDR1 MDHEN and CDR2 SYDVKM. V trimming: 3 bases; J trimming: 5 bases; junction bases outside the gene matches: 8.

This clone was seen ten or more times. The chain is built from TRBV27 and TRBJ2-5; 7 bases are a match to TRBD2. V lost 2 bases and J lost 5; bases outside the gene matches: 14. This CDR3 comprises 17 residues. The germline V gene has CDR1 MNHEY and CDR2 SMNVEV (reference sequence). The CDR3 loop reads CASSLKPSGSRGETQYF. Here the CDR3 DNA reads TGTGCCAGCAGTTTAAAACCTAGCGGATCTAGGGGTGAGACCCAGTACTTC.

The J gene is TRBJ2-2, the V gene TRBV5-1, with TRBD1 identical over 10 bases. CDR3 length: 18 amino acids. From germline, CDR1 is SGHRS and CDR2 YFSETQ. V shed 3 bases and J 4 bases; nucleotides not matched to a gene: 12. In DNA form, the CDR3 reads TGCGCCAGCAGCTCCGAAGGCGGGACAGGGGCCTCCACCGGGGAGCTGTTTTTT. Protein product: CASSSEGGTGASTGELFF.

The V call is TRBV7-8, the J call TRBJ2-5; D may be TRBD1 (5 bases). Germline V gene data show CDR1 as SGHVS and CDR2 as FQNEAQ. This CDR3 spans 13 amino acids. V was trimmed by 3 bases and J by 5 bases, leaving 10 bases between them. The CDR3 nucleotides are TGTGCCAGCAGCTTTCAGGGTCGGGAGACCCAGTACTTC. This codes for CASSFQGRETQYF.

The gene calls are TRBV10-1 and TRBJ2-5; the match to TRBD1 covers 7 bases. V shed 4 bases and J 3 bases; nucleotides not matched to a gene: 8. In germline, CDR1 is WNHNN, CDR2 SYGVQD (reference sequence). There are 15 residues in the CDR3. The CDR3 here is CASSGKTGREETQYF. In nucleotides, the CDR3 is TGCGCCAGCAGTGGGAAGACAGGGCGGGAAGAGACCCAGTACTTC.

This chain connects TRBV20-1 to TRBJ2-1, with D tentatively TRBD1 (6 bases). From germline, CDR1 is DFQATT and CDR2 SNEGSKA (reference sequence). CDR3 size: 11 residues. The V end was cut by 5 bases, the J end by 7 bases, with 9 bases between. The CDR3 loop is CSALQGNEQFF. The DNA of the CDR3 is TGCAGTGCTCTACAGGGAAATGAGCAGTTCTTC.

The V and J genes are TRBV5-6 and TRBJ1-6; D may be TRBD1 (5 bases). The CDR3 loop spans 17 amino acids. Trimming left V 3 bases short and J 0 bases short, with 13 bases between. Germline CDR1 and CDR2: SGHDT and YYEEEE. In DNA, the CDR3 is TGTGCCAGCAGCTATCGACAGATTAGCTCCTATAATTCACCCCTCCACTTT. It is translated as CASSYRQISSYNSPLHF.

The CDR3 loop reads CASSIRTGGNQPQHF. The CDR3 region has the DNA TGTGCCAGTAGTATAAGGACAGGGGGCAATCAGCCCCAGCATTTT. This chain joins TRBV19 and TRBJ1-5; 9 bases are a match to TRBD1. Germline trimming cut 2 bases from V and 2 bases from J; bases unmatched to any gene: 1. The germline V gene has CDR1 LNHDA and CDR2 SQIVND (reference sequence). The CDR3 is 15 amino acids.